These T cell receptor beta chains were read from a single sample in a study of T cells in Graves' hyperthyroidism and ophthalmopathy. One entry per CDR3 protein, called by TCRdb with MiXCR from the multiplex PCR reads. The sample has approximately 600,000 distinct CDR3 sequences, 13% to 15% seen once. The sequencing input was blood. Source of these receptors: a woman younger than 35 with Graves' ophthalmopathy. The CDR3 runs from the conserved cysteine through the conserved F or W. The D gene is left open where the match is weak. Clone size is stated in some rows and not others, as once, few, many or a class when expanded.

>TRBJ2-2|many|NA|TRBV24-1
TGTGCCACCAGTGGATATCAGGGGCCCACCGGGGAGCTGTTTTTT
CATSGYQGPTGELFF
>TRBJ2-7|few|TRBD1|TRBV12-3/TRBV12-4
TGCGCCAGCAGCTCTCGGCCGGGACAGGTCTCCTACGAGCAGTACTTC
CASSSRPGQVSYEQYF
>TRBJ2-7|few|NA|TRBV4-1
TGCGCCAGCAGCCAGCCGGTGGGGGCACCCGAGCAGTACTTC
CASSQPVGAPEQYF
>TRBJ2-3|NA|TRBD2|TRBV12-5
TGTGCTAGTGGTTCCTCGACTAGCGGGACCACAGATACGCAGTATTTT
CASGSSTSGTTDTQYF
>TRBJ2-7|few|NA|TRBV7-7
TGTGCTAGCAGCCCCGGACCTTGGGCGGTCTACGAGCAGTACTTC
CASSPGPWAVYEQYF
>TRBJ2-5|many|NA|TRBV6-1
TGTGCCAGCAGTTATATATCAGGAGGAGAGACCCAGTACTTC
CASSYISGGETQYF
>TRBJ1-1|NA|TRBD1|TRBV5-4
TGTGCCAGCAGCTTGACAGGGGGCGATGGTGAAGCTTTCTTT
CASSLTGGDGEAFF
>TRBJ2-1|NA|TRBD2|TRBV12-3/TRBV12-4
TGTGCCAGCAGCCCACTAAGGCAAGCGGGAGGGCGGAATGAGCAGTTCTTC
CASSPLRQAGGRNEQFF
>TRBJ1-1|many|NA|TRBV6-2/TRBV6-3
TGTGCCAGCAGTTACTCAGCGGTGACCCCTGAAGCTTTCTTT
CASSYSAVTPEAFF
>TRBJ2-5|NA|NA|TRBV10-3
TGTGCCATCAGCCCTGGTGAGACCCAGTACTTC
CAISPGETQYF
>TRBJ2-7|few|NA|TRBV20-1
TGCAGTGCTAGAGACCCCCGGGACCCCCGCTACGAGCAGTACTTC
CSARDPRDPRYEQYF
>TRBJ2-1|NA|TRBD1|TRBV24-1
TGTGCCACCAGTGATTCAGGACAGGGTTCGGGCAATGAGCAGTTCTTC
CATSDSGQGSGNEQFF
>TRBJ2-1|many|TRBD2|TRBV27
TGTGCCAGCAGTTCAAATCCGGGACTAGGGAGCAATGAGCAGTTCTTC
CASSSNPGLGSNEQFF
>TRBJ2-5|many|TRBD2|TRBV7-7
TGTGCTAGCAGTTACGACCAGGGAGGGGAGACCCAGTACTTC
CASSYDQGGETQYF
>TRBJ2-3|NA|TRBD1|TRBV10-3
TGTGCCATCAGACCGGGACAGGGCGGTGCAGATACGCAGTATTTT
CAIRPGQGGADTQYF
>TRBJ1-2|many|NA|TRBV12-3/TRBV12-4
TGTGCCATCCTAGGGCAGGGGAATGGCTACACCTTC
CAILGQGNGYTF
>TRBJ1-2|NA|TRBD1|TRBV28
TGTGCCAGCAGTTCTCCAGGGGGGAACTATGGCTACACCTTC
CASSSPGGNYGYTF
>TRBJ2-3|few|NA|TRBV25-1
TGTGCCAGCAGTGTTACAGGGCATGCCACGGATACGCAGTATTTT
CASSVTGHATDTQYF
>TRBJ2-3|NA|TRBD2|TRBV5-4
TGTGCCAGCAGCGCGAACTGGGGGGGGGGTACGCAGTATTTT
CASSANWGGGTQYF
>TRBJ2-7|few|NA|TRBV5-5
TGTGCCAGCAGCTTGTGGGTGGGGTACGAGCAGTACTTC
CASSLWVGYEQYF
>TRBJ2-7|few|NA|TRBV7-2
TGTGCCAGCAGCTCCGACAGGCGCTACGAGCAGTACTTC
CASSSDRRYEQYF
>TRBJ1-1|few|NA|TRBV4-3
TGCGCCAGCAGCCAAGAGCGGGGAAGGGGCACTGAAGCTTTCTTT
CASSQERGRGTEAFF
>TRBJ2-7|few|NA|TRBV28
TGTGCCAGCAGTTTAGCGGGGTGGGCCTACGAGCAGTACTTC
CASSLAGWAYEQYF
>TRBJ2-7|many|NA|TRBV20-1
TGCAGTGCCACCCCCGGTTACGAGCAGTACTTC
CSATPGYEQYF
>TRBJ2-5|many|TRBD2|TRBV7-3
TGTGCCAGCAGTATTGAGACTAGCGGGAGACGGGAGACCCAGTACTTC
CASSIETSGRRETQYF
>TRBJ1-4|many|TRBD1|TRBV7-9
TGTGCCAGCAGCTTAGGCGACAGGGATTTCCGTCAGGATGAAAAACTGTTTTTT
CASSLGDRDFRQDEKLFF
>TRBJ2-3|many|TRBD2|TRBV30
TGTGCCTGGAGTGAGGGGACTAGCACCCTCACAGATACGCAGTATTTT
CAWSEGTSTLTDTQYF
>TRBJ1-5|many|NA|TRBV20-1
TGCAGTGCTAGAGGCAGGGTACAGCCCCAGCATTTT
CSARGRVQPQHF
>TRBJ1-2|few|NA|TRBV7-9
TGTGCCAGCAGCCCGCAACCAGGACGAGACTATGGCTACACCTTC
CASSPQPGRDYGYTF
>TRBJ2-7|many|TRBD2|TRBV28
TGTGCCAGCAGTTTAACGGGACTAGCCTCTTTGGAGCAGTACTTC
CASSLTGLASLEQYF
>TRBJ1-5|many|TRBD1|TRBV7-9
TGTGCCAGCAGCTATACCGACAGGGGGCTAGGTCAGCCCCAGCATTTT
CASSYTDRGLGQPQHF
>TRBJ2-1|many|NA|TRBV20-1
TGCAGTGCTACCCCAGGGTCTTGGGAGCAGTTCTTC
CSATPGSWEQFF
>TRBJ1-2|few|NA|TRBV6-5
TGTGCCAGCAGAGGGACGGCGGAAAACTATGGCTACACCTTC
CASRGTAENYGYTF
>TRBJ2-7|many|NA|TRBV11-2
TGTGCCAGCAGCTTAATAAACGAGCAGTACTTC
CASSLINEQYF
>TRBJ1-5|NA|TRBD1|TRBV6-1
TGTGCCAGCAGCCCTCCGAGGACAGGGTATCAGCCCCAGCATTTT
CASSPPRTGYQPQHF
>TRBJ2-1|NA|TRBD1|TRBV18
TGTGCCAGCTCACCACCGAGACAGGGCGATGAGCAGTTCTTC
CASSPPRQGDEQFF
>TRBJ2-4|NA|NA|TRBV4-1
TGCGCCAGCAGCCCTACTCCGACTGAGCGCAGGTACATTCAGTACTTC
CASSPTPTERRYIQYF
>TRBJ2-7|many|TRBD2|TRBV11-2
TGTGCCAGCAGCTCCCCTCTAGCGGATAGTTCCTACGAGCAGTACTTC
CASSSPLADSSYEQYF
>TRBJ2-1|many|TRBD2|TRBV7-2
TGTGCCAGCAGCTTCCCAGGGACTAGCGGGCCTTCCTACAATGAGCAGTTCTTC
CASSFPGTSGPSYNEQFF
>TRBJ2-2|NA|NA|TRBV15
TGTGCCACCAGCAGAGTGCTGGGGACGAACACCGGGGAGCTGTTTTTT
CATSRVLGTNTGELFF
>TRBJ2-3|many|NA|TRBV5-1
TGCGCCAGCAGCTTGACCGTCCAGTCGGATACGCAGTATTTT
CASSLTVQSDTQYF
>TRBJ1-1|NA|NA|TRBV24-1
TGTGCCACCAGTGACAACGGGGCAGCCGAACAGGAACACGCTGAAGCTTTCTTT
CATSDNGAAEQEHAEAFF
>TRBJ1-3|many|NA|TRBV11-2
TGTGCCAGCAGCTTAGAAGGGGCGGCTACTGGAAACACCATATATTTT
CASSLEGAATGNTIYF
>TRBJ1-1|many|NA|TRBV12-3/TRBV12-4
TGTGCCAGCAGTTTAAGAGGGAAGTTAACTGAAGCTTTCTTT
CASSLRGKLTEAFF
>TRBJ2-3|many|NA|TRBV28
TGTGCCAGCAGTTCGCCTAGCACAGATACGCAGTATTTT
CASSSPSTDTQYF
>TRBJ1-5|NA|NA|TRBV6-1
TGTGCCAGCAGTAAGTCAGGCTATAGCAATCAGCCCCAGCATTTT
CASSKSGYSNQPQHF
>TRBJ2-1|once|TRBD1|TRBV24-1
TGTGCCACCAGTGGCAGACCCGGGACAGGGGACTACAATGAGCAGTTCTTC
CATSGRPGTGDYNEQFF
>TRBJ2-7|many|NA|TRBV28
TGTGCCAGCAATAAGGGCCCCTACGAGCAGTACTTC
CASNKGPYEQYF
>TRBJ2-3|few|TRBD2|TRBV19
TGTGCCAGTAGCATCGGCGGGAGGGCCGTAGATACGCAGTATTTT
CASSIGGRAVDTQYF
>TRBJ1-6|many|TRBD1|TRBV7-9
TGTGCCAGCAGCTTAGTGACAGGGGGCAATTCACCCCTCCACTTT
CASSLVTGGNSPLHF
>TRBJ2-2|many|TRBD2|TRBV2
TGTGCCAGCAGGGCACTAGCGGGAGCGACCGGGGAGCTGTTTTTT
CASRALAGATGELFF
>TRBJ2-2|NA|TRBD2|TRBV7-2
TGTGCCAGCAGCTGGACTAGCGGGAGGGATTACACCGGGGAGCTGTTTTTT
CASSWTSGRDYTGELFF
>TRBJ1-2|few|NA|TRBV7-8
TGTGCCAGCAGTTCGGACATTAACTATGGCTACACCTTC
CASSSDINYGYTF
>TRBJ1-6|few|NA|TRBV27
TGTGCCAGCAGTTGGGTCGGCTATTCACCCCTCCACTTT
CASSWVGYSPLHF